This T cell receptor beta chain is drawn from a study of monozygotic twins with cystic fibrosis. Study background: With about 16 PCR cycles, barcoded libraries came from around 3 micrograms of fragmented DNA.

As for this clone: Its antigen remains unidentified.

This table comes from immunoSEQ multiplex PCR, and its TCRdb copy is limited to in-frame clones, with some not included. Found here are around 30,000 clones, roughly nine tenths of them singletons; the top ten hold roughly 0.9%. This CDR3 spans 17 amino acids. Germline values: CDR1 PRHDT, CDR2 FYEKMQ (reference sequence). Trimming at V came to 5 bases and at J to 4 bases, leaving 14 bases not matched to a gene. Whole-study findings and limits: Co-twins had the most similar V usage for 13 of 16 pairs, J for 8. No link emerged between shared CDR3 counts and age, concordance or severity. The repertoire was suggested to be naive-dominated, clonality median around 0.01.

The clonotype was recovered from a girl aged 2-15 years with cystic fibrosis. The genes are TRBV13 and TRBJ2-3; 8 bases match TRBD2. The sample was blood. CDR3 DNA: TGTGCCAGCAGCCTACCGCCCGGGCGGGGGGCCCCAGATACGCAGTATTTT. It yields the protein CASSLPPGRGAPDTQYF. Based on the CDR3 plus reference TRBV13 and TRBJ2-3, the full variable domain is AAGVIQSPRHLIKEKRETATLKCYPIPRHDTVYWYQQGPGQDPQFLISFYEKMQSDKGSIPDRFSAQQFSDYHSELNMSSLELGDSALYFCASSLPPGRGAPDTQYFGPGTRLTVL.